This T cell receptor (beta chain) was retrieved from a study of cytomegalovirus exposure and HLA in healthy donors (TCRdb year 2017). With regard to the full study: An earlier analysis of fewer than 750 of the donors reported 276 Gb of sequence data and 90 million to 120 million unique TCR beta sequences obtained from about 180 million T cells. An early release that covered about 600 HLA-typed donors contained around 300 gigabases of sequencing data and 65 million to 100 million unique TCR sequences. Among the roughly 390 genotyped donors, approximately 77% belonged to the genetic ancestry cluster associated with self-reported Caucasian donors. The study aimed to test whether signatures of past pathogen exposure could be identified by cataloging public T cell receptors. The study profiled the T cell repertoires of about 720 subjects by immunosequencing and related them to cytomegalovirus serostatus. In addition to the first cohort of around 670 subjects, a separate validation cohort of some 120 different subjects was used. The study combined high-throughput TCR immunosequencing, statistical association of individual TCRs with disease status, and machine learning to predict cytomegalovirus infection status. In a later analysis, previously published TCR beta repertoires from several hundred donors were re-analyzed and high-resolution HLA genotyping was added so that TCR occurrence patterns could be studied. The later analysis used no new phenotypic data to find candidate immune exposures, relying instead on TCR beta sequences and their occurrence across donors. To decide whether each TCR beta V gene segment behaved as functional or pseudogenic, an earlier analysis of over 500 of the donors relied on high-throughput TCR beta sequencing. Alongside the repertoire data, information on donor age, sex, ethnicity and CMV serostatus was compiled. In a later genetic analysis, genome-wide SNP genotypes for about 65% of the roughly 670 donors were used, and that subset was treated as a discovery cohort. All discovery cohort repertoires had been generated on a single sequencing platform. HLA typing covered class I and class II loci at four-digit resolution. Typing coverage varied by locus: roughly 620-640 donors for A, B, C, DRB1 and DQB1; around 560 for DQA1; over 600 for DPA1; approximately 450 for DPB1. Four to six DR-DQ haplotypes were handled as single units for association and clustering, since linkage in the cohort was strong. Among roughly 370 genotyped donors of the cohort, an average of around 240,000 unique TCR beta nucleotide sequences were sequenced per donor, roughly 18% of them non-productive.

The cohort was made up of about 670 healthy bone marrow donors. Cohort members were all nominally healthy when sampled, although unrecorded immune exposures were likely present. The donor tested CMV seronegative and was one of the 352 seronegative cohort members. A peripheral blood sample was collected from each donor, and TCR beta sequencing was performed on peripheral blood mononuclear cells. Genomic DNA was extracted from the blood cell samples with the Qiagen DNeasy Blood Extraction Kit. Beyond this particular receptor, the publication reports: An association between a missense DCLRE1C variant and V-gene and J-gene trimming of TCR beta chains was found in a later genetic analysis and replicated in an independent cohort. In a later analysis, the rate of TCR association differed among HLA loci, with DRB1 alleles having the most associated TCRs and HLA-C alleles having the fewest. Several of the top co-occurrence clusters appeared to be linked to parvovirus B19, influenza, CMV and Epstein-Barr virus, according to a later analysis. Across donors, most TCR sequences were observed very rarely, whereas some public TCRs were present in many individuals. Cytomegalovirus status was reported to be diagnosed by the classifier with high specificity and sensitivity in both the original and validation cohorts. The study gave a list of some 150 TCR beta chains associated with cytomegalovirus. A later analysis associated roughly 17,000 TCR beta sequences with specific HLA alleles at a false discovery rate of 0.05. Because counts were too low, about 18 rarely observed V segments, including chromosome 9 orphons, were excluded from the earlier analysis of 500 to 700 of the donors. Linkage disequilibrium might explain the correlated functional status among segregating V segments, but an unknown experimental factor could not be excluded. Roughly uniform sequencing depth across donors was assumed in presence/absence analyses, although this assumption may not hold. A further reported finding was that TCR beta sequences accurately predicted the HLA-A and HLA-B alleles for most subjects in the first cohort. A later analysis found that most CMV-associated TCR beta chains appeared HLA-restricted, with HLA associations seemingly driven largely by CMV exposure. In an earlier analysis of approximately 590 of the donors, most TCR beta V segments appeared in productive rearrangements about 90% or about 30% of the time, broadly matching IMGT annotations. Strong co-occurrence of HLA alleles, especially DR and DQ, made assigning TCR associations to individual alleles difficult. A few of the identified cytomegalovirus-associated TCR beta chains were confirmed in vitro to be specific for cytomegalovirus antigens. The sequencing pipeline was judged likely to have produced a cluster of highly shared sequence variants as a technical artifact. Because some donors lacked HLA typing at each locus, the association tests relied only on the typed subset. Immune exposure information for the cohort was limited to CMV serostatus. In a later genetic analysis, fewer N-insertions in productive TCRs were reported among donors in an Asian-associated ancestry cluster than the roughly 640-donor mean. Some IMGT-functional V segments, including TRBV6-2 and TRBV6-3, could not be distinguished by the 87-base-pair reads and were therefore excluded. This cohort had only TCR beta chains sequenced, and the lack of alpha or paired-chain data limited which features could be detected. A later analysis found that HLA-associated TCR beta chains were more clonally expanded and had lower generation probabilities than equally common non-associated chains. The authors suggested that the approach could potentially be extended to other disease states and immunological phenotypes.

A word on this clone: The specificity of this receptor is unknown. Per-nucleotide qualities are absent, and no much larger clonotype sits a single base away.

V is shortened by 4 bases, J by 0 bases, and the region joining them spans 7 bases. The CDR3, cysteine through phenylalanine, is 15 amino acids long. The kept DNA is CDR3 alone, 45 bases in frame from the first base. As encoded in the germline V gene, CDR1 is MDHEN while CDR2 is SYDVKM. Receptors were amplified or captured by the immunoSEQ multiplex PCR assay. For the multiplex PCR, a mixture combining 60 forward primers for TCR Vbeta segments and 13 reverse primers for TCR Jbeta segments was used. A multiplex PCR assay on genomic DNA amplified the CDR3 region of rearranged TCR beta genes. On the Illumina HiSeq System, the amplified TCR beta libraries were sequenced as 87-base-pair reads. The authors processed their data as follows. In a later analysis, tens of millions of unique TCR beta chains were counted across the 650 to 750 repertoires, and around 11 million of these chains were shared by at least two donors. Raw reads were error-corrected and collapsed into unique sequences by a nearest-neighbor algorithm in which closely related sequences were merged to remove PCR and sequencing errors. CDR3 sequences were aligned to IMGT reference sequences to assign V, D and J gene segments. For a sequence to be retained, at least a six-nucleotide match to both a V gene segment and a J gene segment was required. Rearrangements were classified as productive when the CDR3 lacked stop codons and remained in frame with V and J, and all other rearrangements were classified as non-productive. CDR3 was defined according to IMGT convention as the region running from the second conserved V-encoded cysteine to the conserved J-encoded phenylalanine. The earlier analysis of approximately 590 of the donors excluded any sequence lacking an unambiguous match to a single V gene segment. In an earlier analysis of several hundred of the donors, a V segment was called functional when productive rearrangements were above 56.7%, and segregating when the standard deviation between donors exceeded 5%. A statistical classification framework was built to diagnose cytomegalovirus status from the catalog of TCR beta chain sequences. In a later analysis, TCR nucleotide sequences were compared against IMGT/GENE-DB human TR gene sequences so that V and J genes could be assigned. A later analysis assigned CDR3 sequences and most-parsimonious VDJ recombination scenarios with the TCRdist pipeline. In a later analysis, each TCR beta chain was defined by its CDR3 amino acid sequence together with its V-gene family, and reads without a unique V-gene family were excluded. As a way to deal with suspected cross-contamination and a sequencing artifact, a later analysis dropped 450 to 600 nucleotide sequences that were highly shared and had low generation probability. A later analysis calculated a clonal expansion index for each public chain from normalized within-repertoire ranks of inferred template counts. A later analysis computed generation probabilities with a VDJ recombination model fitted to out-of-frame rearrangements, and checked the results against IGoR. In a later analysis, TCR-TCR, TCR-HLA and TCR-CMV co-occurrence was scored with hypergeometric tests, and a repertoire-size bias correction was applied to TCR pairs. A later analysis estimated false discovery rates by permuting HLA or CMV assignments 20 times. A later analysis grouped co-occurring TCRs with DBSCAN, adding TCRdist sequence similarity when clustering within HLA-allele-positive subsets. Repertoires with fewer than 30,000 or more than 120,000 public chains were left out of co-occurrence clustering, as were five repertoires with anomalous nucleotide sharing. TCRdb stores this immuneACCESS table with in-frame sequences only. Part of the clones is absent; in the studies checked, under half of the shortfall reflects unresolved V genes, and no reason is known for the rest. V and J calls and clone size are as listed in that table; D and trimming were resolved from the DNA. The sample yields about 190,000 clones; roughly four fifths were counted once. Of the sample, 1.6% is held by the ten largest clones.

The chain uses TRBV28 and TRBJ1-6; there is no confident call for the D gene. Sequencing used PBMCs. The origin of this receptor is a man in his forties or fifties in good health and CMV-seronegative. CDR3 region: CASSSPSSYNSPLHF. The base sequence is TGTGCCAGCAGTTCTCCCAGCTCCTATAATTCACCCCTCCACTTT.